This T cell receptor beta chain was sequenced in a study of breast tumors, draining lymph nodes, adjacent tissues (TCRdb year 2016). Turning to the overall study: The study compared TCR beta repertoires across tumor, adjacent nontumor tissue and axillary lymph nodes from breast cancer patients. The study was designed to assess the relationships and possible T-cell exchange between tumor, surrounding tissue and draining lymph node repertoires in human breast cancer.

Broad study findings and their caveats: The study presented the conclusion that tumor T cells originate in lymph nodes as consistent with a hypothesis, not as something directly demonstrated. The data were considered consistent with most tumor T cells being derived from the lymph node and subsequently expanding within tumor tissue. Tumor T-cell repertoires showed less diversity than lymph node repertoires and more diversity than nontumor tissue repertoires, and tumor T-cell repertoires showed preferential V and J gene usage. Tumor and nontumor tissue repertoires were significantly more similar in luminal-like than in basal-like breast cancer.

Comment on this clonotype: Its cognate antigen has yet to be identified. No much larger clone exists at a distance of one base, and base qualities are not known.

Sequencer: Illumina HiSeq 2000. TCR beta chain libraries were generated through multiplex PCR amplification. High-throughput sequencing was used to analyze the amplified TCR beta chain products. TCRdb reprocessed the public reads (quality trimming at Q25 with fastp, clone calling with MiXCR) and kept in-frame beta chains. Rows merge per CDR3 protein into single entries with the most common DNA and genes. The sample table contains 17,000 or so distinct CDR3 sequences; only one count was recorded for around 58% of them. Of the sample, approximately 21% is held by the ten largest clones. Adjacent samples consisted of nontumor breast tissue surrounding the tumor. Input material: tumor-adjacent breast tissue. The clonotype comes from a female donor with breast cancer. Some clones in this sample may be carry-over from other donors' samples.

This receptor carries the CDR3 CATSDGYGYTF. The DNA is as follows: TGTGCCACCTCGGACGGCTATGGCTACACCTTC. The chain links TRBV24-1 with TRBJ1-2; the D gene remains uncertain. V was cut back by 9 bases and J by 4 bases, leaving a gap of 8 bases between them. The CDR3 holds 11 amino acids from the cysteine to the phenylalanine. Here the CDR3 DNA is all that survives: 33 bases in frame from base 1. CDR1 and CDR2 are read off the germline V gene as KGHDR and SFDVKD.